This entry features one TCR beta chain sequence. Trimming shortened V by 3 bases and J by 1 base, and 9 bases separated the two germline ends. Germline CDR1 is LNHDA and CDR2 is SQIVND (reference sequence). The CDR3 covers 14 residues. The data originate from a study of blood T cell repertoires in COVID-19. Study context: Acute and convalescent COVID-19 samples came from the United States, Italy and Spain. T cells, B-cell-depleted T cells, or PBMCs supplied cDNA or gDNA.

In the authors' methods: Amplification with reference gene primers provided the estimates of nucleated cell counts. Sequencing used immunoSEQ multiplex PCR; TCRdb keeps in-frame clones, though not all of them. V and J calls and clone size are as listed in that table; D and trimming were resolved from the DNA. The sample yields more than 140,000 clones, 75% to 85% seen once. The rearrangement links TRBV19 to TRBJ1-1; D may be TRBD1 (5 bases). The sequenced sample was peripheral blood. The sequence was obtained from a woman in her forties or fifties in a cohort sampled during active or convalescent COVID-19. In nucleotides, the CDR3 is TGTGCCAGTAGTATGAGGACAACGAACACTGAAGCTTTCTTT. This gives the protein CASSMRTTNTEAFF.